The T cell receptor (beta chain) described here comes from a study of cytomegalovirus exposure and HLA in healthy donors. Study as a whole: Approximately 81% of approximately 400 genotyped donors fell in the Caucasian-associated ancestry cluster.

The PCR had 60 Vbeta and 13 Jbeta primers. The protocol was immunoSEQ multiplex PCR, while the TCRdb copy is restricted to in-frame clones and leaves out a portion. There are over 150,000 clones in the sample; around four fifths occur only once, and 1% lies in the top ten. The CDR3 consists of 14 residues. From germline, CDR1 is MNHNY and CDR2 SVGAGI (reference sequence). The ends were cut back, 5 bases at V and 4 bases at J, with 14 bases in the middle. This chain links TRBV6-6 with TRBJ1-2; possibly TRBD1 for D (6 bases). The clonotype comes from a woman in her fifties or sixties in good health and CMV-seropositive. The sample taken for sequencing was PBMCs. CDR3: CASSTQQGAYGYTF. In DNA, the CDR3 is TGTGCCAGCAGTACTCAACAGGGAGCCTATGGCTACACCTTC.